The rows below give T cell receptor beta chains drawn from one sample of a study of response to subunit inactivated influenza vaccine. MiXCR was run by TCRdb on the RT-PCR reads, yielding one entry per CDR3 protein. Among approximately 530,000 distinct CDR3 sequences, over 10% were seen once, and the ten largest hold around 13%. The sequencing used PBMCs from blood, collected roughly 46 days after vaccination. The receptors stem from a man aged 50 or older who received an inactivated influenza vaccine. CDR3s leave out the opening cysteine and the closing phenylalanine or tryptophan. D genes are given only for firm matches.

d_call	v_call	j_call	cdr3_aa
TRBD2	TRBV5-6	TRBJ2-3	ASSSLQASGRLLTPHTQY
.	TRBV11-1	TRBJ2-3	ASSLGGVRADTQY
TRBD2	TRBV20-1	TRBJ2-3	SAHGGLAEESSTDTQY
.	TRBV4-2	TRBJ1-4	ASSQREGVNEKLF
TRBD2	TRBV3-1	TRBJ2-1	ASSQVRLAGGNEQF
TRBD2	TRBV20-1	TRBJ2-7	SATWTRGSYEQY
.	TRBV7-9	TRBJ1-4	ASSPPKGVINEKLF
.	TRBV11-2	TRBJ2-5	ASSLSTEETQY
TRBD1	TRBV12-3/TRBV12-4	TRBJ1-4	ASSLRTGGYEKLF
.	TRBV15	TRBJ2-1	ATSRGTGEGNEQF
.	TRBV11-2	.	ASSLSRARPDTQH
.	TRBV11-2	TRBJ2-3	ASSLDLRGREDTQY
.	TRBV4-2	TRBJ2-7	ASSQEGRFSREQY
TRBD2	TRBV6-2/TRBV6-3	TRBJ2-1	ASSTLAGTYNEQF
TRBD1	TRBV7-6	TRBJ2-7	ASSTADRQTYEQY
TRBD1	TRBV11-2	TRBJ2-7	ASSLLDRGYYEQY
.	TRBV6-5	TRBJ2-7	ASSQAHPGFGLDYEQY
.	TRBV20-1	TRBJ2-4	SASHGQLAKNIQY
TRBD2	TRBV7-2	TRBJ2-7	ASSLAFLGREGDEQY
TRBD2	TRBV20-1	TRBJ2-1	SARPRLAASSYNEQF
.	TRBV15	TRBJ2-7	ATSRGGDLYEQY
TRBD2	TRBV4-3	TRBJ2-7	ASSQGTSGSLPY
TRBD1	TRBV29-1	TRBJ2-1	SATGPGQGSYNEQF
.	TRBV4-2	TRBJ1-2	ASSPIGVLDGYT
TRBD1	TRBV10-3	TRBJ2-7	ATLTGASYEQY
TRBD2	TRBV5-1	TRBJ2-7	ASSLARTSGSQYEQY
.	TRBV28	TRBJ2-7	ASSFGRNSYEQY
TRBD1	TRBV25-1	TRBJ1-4	ASSSRTGKGEKLF
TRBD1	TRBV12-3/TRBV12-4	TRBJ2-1	ASSFQGAAYNEQF
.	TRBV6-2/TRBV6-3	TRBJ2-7	ASSYRPYEQY
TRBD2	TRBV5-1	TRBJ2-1	ASKLAGEYNEQF